Sequencing of this TCR beta chain was carried out in a study of molecular identifiers for immune sequencing clone quantification. The study, taken as a whole, reports: Highly expanded clone sizes could be underestimated through barcode sharing by identical TCR molecules. Clones above 20 RNA copies contained over 98% of effector molecules but under 1% of naive ones. Detecting spiked Jurkat TCR RNA from one cell among roughly 1 million naive cells was reportedly possible.

The CDR3 is 14 amino acids. After removal of 4 bases from V and 2 bases from J, the junction contained 3 bases not matched to a gene. Germline CDR1 MNHEY, CDR2 SVGAGI. Sequencing libraries of naive CD8 cells derived from roughly 20,000 to 1,000,000 sorted cells with 10%, 30% or 50% RNA. This clonotype was seen a handful of times. The antigen is undetermined. TCRdb reprocessed the PCR reads with MiXCR, giving one entry per CDR3 protein. The sample yields some 320,000 distinct CDR3 sequences, under 25% seen once. This chain joins TRBV6-5 and TRBJ2-3; the match to TRBD2 covers 7 bases. This clonotype was sampled from a human donor in good health. Some libraries in this study had Jurkat cell RNA spiked in. Sequencing was performed on naive CD8+ T cells from blood, with Jurkat cell RNA spiked in. Subset specified: FACS-sorted CD8+CD4-CCR7+CD45RA+ naive T cells. The CDR3 DNA sequence: TGTGCCAGCAGTTTGGGAGGGGTCACAGATACGCAGTATTTT. It encodes CASSLGGVTDTQYF.